The 5 T cell receptor beta chains presented below share a single source sample, sequenced in a study of metastatic and nonmetastatic thyroid tumors (dated by TCRdb to the early 2020s). Library construction relied on PCR. Instrument used: Illumina HiSeq 4000. TCRdb passed the public sequencing reads through fastp at Q25 and MiXCR, retaining productive beta sequences. The sample has about 26,000 clones on record, approximately 24% of them singletons. The biggest ten clones account for 5% to 6.5% of the sample. Before undergoing thyroid surgery, none of the patients had been given any kind of treatment. What was sequenced was blood. All receptors derive from a female donor with papillary thyroid cancer or a benign thyroid nodule (not recorded which). Some clones in this sample may be carry-over from other donors' samples.

The chain has TRBV27 and TRBJ2-1, with unresolved D. CDR1 and CDR2 from the germline V gene are MNHEY and SMNVEV (reference sequence). The V end was cut by 6 bases, the J end by 0 bases, with 9 bases between. The CDR3 covers 14 residues. The CDR3 protein is CASRVEHSYNEQFF. The CDR3, as DNA: TGTGCCAGCAGAGTGGAACACTCCTACAATGAGCAGTTCTTC.

V is TRBV6-1 and J is TRBJ2-3; 8 bases are a match to TRBD1. CDR1 MNHNS and CDR2 SASEGT come from the germline V gene. V trimming: 6 bases; J trimming: 2 bases; junction bases outside the gene matches: 7. CDR3 length: 15 amino acids. In DNA form, the CDR3 reads TGTGCCAGCAGCCCTGGACAGGGAGTCACAGATACGCAGTATTTT. Residues: CASSPGQGVTDTQYF.

V usage is TRBV6-2 or TRBV6-3 and J usage is TRBJ2-7; the match to TRBD2 covers 7 bases. The germline V gene encodes CDR1 MNHEY and CDR2 SVGEGT. CDR3 length: 15 amino acids. The V and J ends lost 0 bases and 8 bases, in that order; junction bases with no gene match: 10. The CDR3 loop reads CASSYSCGSLNKQYF. As DNA, the CDR3 is TGTGCCAGCAGTTACTCGTGCGGGAGCCTTAACAAGCAGTACTTC.

The chain is built from TRBV20-1 and TRBJ2-7; D unresolved. CDR1 DFQATT and CDR2 SNEGSKA come from the germline V gene (reference sequence). V lost 0 bases to trimming and J lost 2 bases, with 8 bases between them. This CDR3 is 13 amino acids long. CDR3 region: CSARDHVAYEQYF. CDR3 coding DNA: TGCAGTGCTAGAGATCATGTTGCCTACGAGCAGTACTTC.

This clone was found many times. The V gene is TRBV18, the J gene TRBJ2-1, with TRBD2 matching over 16 bases. Trimming cost V 0 bases and J 2 bases; bases outside gene matches: 7. Germline CDR1 and CDR2: KGHSH and LQKENI. The CDR3 is made up of 20 amino acids. The CDR3, as DNA: TGTGCCAGCTCACCACCTCTCGGGACTAGCGGGAGGGCCGCCTACAATGAGCAGTTCTTC. Residues: CASSPPLGTSGRAAYNEQFF.